This T cell receptor (beta chain) was recorded in a study of blood T cell repertoires in COVID-19. The wider study: PBMCs, B-cell-depleted T cells, or T cells provided the cDNA or gDNA that made up the material.

CDR3 size: 16 residues. CDR1 is LGHNA, CDR2 YSLEER, per germline. Unmatched junction bases numbered 6, after V lost 1 base and J lost 5 bases. Using immunoSEQ multiplex PCR, the repertoire was profiled, and TCRdb retains in-frame clones only, with some absent. In the table there are about 160,000 clones, about nine tenths of which are singletons. The sample comprised peripheral blood. The clonotype comes from a woman aged 55-69 years who had recovered from COVID-19. The V gene is TRBV4-3, the J gene TRBJ1-4, with 8 bases aligning to TRBD1. The CDR3: CASSQAPQGGNEKLFF. The CDR3 bases are TGCGCCAGCAGCCAAGCCCCACAGGGGGGAAATGAAAAACTGTTTTTT.